This T cell receptor beta chain was recorded in a study of low-dose radiotherapy and immunotherapy resistance in tumors. Study information: The patients were given nivolumab 240 mg every two weeks and ipilimumab 1 mg/kg every six weeks, through an intravenous route.

Specified time point: after trial treatment. Treatment reported: LDRT plus nivolumab, ipilimumab, low-dose cyclophosphamide and aspirin (RACIN trial). Low-dose radiotherapy and low-dose cyclophosphamide, together with aspirin, ipilimumab and nivolumab, were given to donors. Qualifying patients carried advanced solid tumors devoid of tumor-infiltrating lymphocytes. V was shortened by 5 bases and J by 2 bases, with 11 bases between the two germline ends. CDR3 size: 14 residues. Per the germline V gene, CDR1 is SGHTA and CDR2 is FQGNSA. This clonotype has at least ten counts. Primers targeting TRAV and TRBV primed first-strand cDNA, covering alpha and beta chains. With a V-primer adapter and a constant-region primer, TCRs were amplified for approximately 19 PCR cycles. Isolated mRNA underwent amplification via in vitro transcription. TCRdb reanalysed the reads using MiXCR and keeps one entry per CDR3 protein. The repertoire holds tens of thousands of distinct CDR3 sequences, 45% to 50% seen once, with roughly 5% in the top ten.

V is TRBV7-2 and J is TRBJ2-3; D is perhaps TRBD2 (5 bases). This sample comprised PBMCs, obtained after low-dose radiotherapy plus immunotherapy. This clonotype was obtained from a male donor with gallbladder cancer. The CDR3 sequence: CASSPLASTDTQYF. Here the CDR3 DNA reads TGTGCCAGCAGCCCGCTAGCCTCCACAGATACGCAGTATTTT.